The sequence of this T cell receptor (beta chain) was determined in a study of blood T cell repertoires in COVID-19. V shed 7 bases, J shed 6 bases, and the junction held 9 bases outside the gene matches. Germline V gene lookup returns CDR1 MNHEY and CDR2 SMNVEV (reference sequence). The CDR3 consists of 14 residues. Original processing notes: Amplifying reference gene primers gave estimates of nucleated cell counts. Data came from immunoSEQ multiplex PCR; TCRdb stores just in-frame clones and leaves some out. V, J and clone size were drawn from that table, and D and trimming were deduced from the DNA. The sample holds more than 85,000 clones, approximately 93% seen once.

This rearrangement joins TRBV27 to TRBJ2-1, with 7 bases that match TRBD2. The source is a man in his fifties or sixties with acute or convalescent COVID-19. The sequencing sample was made of peripheral blood. The chain's CDR3 is CASNHGGRTNEQFF. The CDR3 nucleotides read TGTGCCAGCAATCACGGCGGGAGAACCAATGAGCAGTTCTTC.